This T cell receptor beta chain was observed in a study of identical twins. The CDR3 has 14 amino acids. V lost 6 bases, J lost 4 bases, and 16 bases lay in between. Per germline, CDR1 MDHEN and CDR2 SYDVKM. This clonotype has a handful of counts. Its antigen is unidentified. Each CDR3 protein gets one entry after TCRdb re-called the 5' RACE reads with MiXCR. The profile covers approximately 620,000 distinct CDR3 sequences, with less than 10% appearing a single time and around 0.95% taken by the ten largest. Findings and caveats of the study: Invariant T cells like MAIT and iNKT could partly confound the zero-insertion analyses. Twins showed weaker excess sharing in their beta out-of-frame sequences. Whereas memory repertoires showed no such difference, abundant cord blood beta clonotypes carried fewer insertions.

The donors were all healthy and Caucasian. These sequences were also reported in another study, on yellow fever vaccine responses in identical twins.

The receptor was derived from a woman in her late teens or twenties in good health. The sequenced sample was PBMCs. V and J are TRBV28 and TRBJ2-7, with TRBD1 as a possible D gene (5 bases). The CDR3 loop reads CASSYQGRRYEQYF. CDR3 in DNA: TGTGCCAGCAGCTACCAGGGTAGACGGTACGAGCAGTACTTC.